This entry describes one TCR beta chain. Antigen specificity is unknown. Documented time point: week 35, safety follow-up. It was 300 ug of mutant IDH1 20-mer peptide that made up each vaccine dose, given with topical imiquimod. During weeks 1, 3, 5, 7, 11, 15, 19 and 23, patients received eight vaccinations. The record originates from a study of a mutant IDH1 vaccine in newly diagnosed glioma. At the level of the study: Earlier therapy was either radiotherapy, temozolomide, or both, and most got both. Weeks 35 and 47 hosted visits V12 and V13, respectively.

Method: immunoSEQ multiplex PCR; TCRdb's copy keeps in-frame clones and lacks some. Of tens of thousands of clones detected, 84% appear once; the ten largest clones hold about 4.1%. Study findings and constraints: Vaccination elicited immune responses in 93.3% of patients.

The source material was PBMCs, sampled from a glioma patient whose treatment included an IDH1 peptide vaccine. The source is a young man with glioma.

CDR3 coding DNA: TGCGCCAGCAGCTTGGGCAGTCCAGATGAAAAACTGTTTTTT. Protein product: CASSLGSPDEKLFF. This chain connects TRBV5-1 to TRBJ1-4; D not resolved. This CDR3 comprises 14 residues. Trimming left V 0 bases short and J 6 bases short, with 9 bases between. Germline CDR1 reads SGHRS; CDR2 reads YFSETQ.